The clone carrying this T cell receptor beta chain was seen a handful of times. TCRdb independently ran MiXCR on the RT-PCR reads; one entry per CDR3 protein. The table shows about 700,000 distinct CDR3 sequences, with approximately 14% occurring only once. Germline V gene data show CDR1 as SGHTA and CDR2 as FQGNSA. This CDR3 is 17 amino acids long. The ends were cut back, 7 bases at V and 0 bases at J, with 16 bases in the middle. V and J are TRBV7-2 and TRBJ2-6, with D possibly TRBD2 on 7 matching bases. What was sequenced was memory CD4+ T cells from blood. The receptor was derived from a female donor in good health, serving as a healthy control. The CDR3 nucleotides are TGTGCCAGCACCCATAGGGGGGGGCCCTCTGGGGCCAACGTCCTGACTTTC. This sequence encodes CASTHRGGPSGANVLTF.